The next 7 T cell receptor beta chains were all read from a single sample in a study of cytomegalovirus exposure and HLA in healthy donors. PCR involved 60 Vbeta and 13 Jbeta primers. Here immunoSEQ multiplex PCR was the method, and the copy in TCRdb shows in-frame clones only, minus some. The sample records around 150,000 clones, about 74% being singletons. Sequenced sample: PBMCs. The receptors shown here come from a man aged 25 to 40 in good health and CMV-seronegative.

The chain recombines TRBV30 with TRBJ1-5; no clear D gene. Germline V gene data show CDR1 as GTSNPN and CDR2 as SVGIG (reference sequence). This CDR3 contains 13 residues. V shed 2 bases and J shed 5 bases, with 10 bases lying between them. CDR3 in amino acids: CAWSTRSDQPQHF. The CDR3 coding sequence is TGTGCCTGGAGTACGAGATCTGATCAGCCCCAGCATTTT.

A word on this clone: This same CDR3 is encoded by further DNA sequences in the sample. The CDR3 protein is CASSRDRSTDTQYF. The CDR3 region has the DNA TGCGCCAGCAGTCGGGACAGAAGCACAGATACGCAGTATTTT. The V and J genes are TRBV5-1 and TRBJ2-3, with 7 nucleotides matching TRBD1. CDR1 is SGHRS, CDR2 YFSETQ, per germline. Unmatched junction bases numbered 3, after V lost 5 bases and J lost 0 bases. This CDR3 is 14 amino acids long.

The chain couples TRBV7-9 to TRBJ2-3, with 8 bases that match TRBD2. Per germline, CDR1 SEHNR and CDR2 FQNEAQ (reference sequence). Unmatched junction bases numbered 8, after V lost 2 bases and J lost 1 base. The CDR3 consists of 17 residues. The chain's CDR3 is CASSLRVGLARTDTQYF. The DNA of the CDR3 is TGTGCCAGCAGCTTAAGGGTCGGACTAGCTCGCACAGATACGCAGTATTTT.

The rearrangement uses TRBV7-8 and TRBJ1-2, with 7 bases identical to TRBD1. Trimming at V came to 8 bases and at J to 4 bases, leaving 7 bases not matched to a gene. Germline V gene sequence: CDR1 SGHVS, CDR2 FQNEAQ. The length of the CDR3 is 13 residues. CDR3 in DNA: TGTGCCAGCGGACACAGGGGATCCTATGGCTACACCTTC. Its translation is CASGHRGSYGYTF.

The sample holds a few counts of this clone. CDR3 amino acids: CASSLNAGTDTQYF. The CDR3 coding sequence is TGCGCCAGCAGCTTGAACGCGGGAACAGATACGCAGTATTTT. The J gene is TRBJ2-3, the V gene TRBV5-1; tentatively, D is TRBD2 (6 bases). The CDR3 contains 14 residues. Deletions cut 1 base from V and 3 bases from J, with 9 bases between. Germline loops: CDR1 SGHRS, CDR2 YFSETQ.

The chain uses TRBV9 and TRBJ1-3; 8 nucleotides match TRBD1. The V gene end was trimmed by 2 bases and the J gene end by 0 bases; junction bases not matched to a gene: 1. Germline-derived CDR1 and CDR2 are SGDLS and YYNGEE. This CDR3 region has 15 residues. For the CDR3, the DNA is TGTGCCAGCAGCGTTACAGGGGGCTCTGGAAACACCATATATTTT. This gives the protein CASSVTGGSGNTIYF.

The chain carries TRBV13 and TRBJ2-3; 12 positions match TRBD2. Germline assignment: CDR1 PRHDT and CDR2 FYEKMQ (reference sequence). Trimming removed 5 bases from V and 2 bases from J; junction bases left unmatched: 8. The CDR3 contains 17 residues. CDR3 in DNA: TGTGCCAGCAGCCTCGGACTAGCGGGATTGAACACAGATACGCAGTATTTT. Protein product: CASSLGLAGLNTDTQYF.